The 11 T cell receptor beta chains below all came from one sample that was sequenced in a study of control samples from healthy donors and cancer patients. Sequenced by immunoSEQ multiplex PCR; TCRdb stores in-frame clones only, minus some. Among more than 95,000 clones listed, 75% to 90% were seen once. The specimen sequenced was PBMCs. Source of these receptors: a woman between 45 and 65 years old with colorectal cancer.

The chain employs TRBV19 and TRBJ1-3; 8 nucleotides match TRBD1. V lost 9 bases, J lost 4 bases, and 8 bases stayed unmatched. The CDR3 consists of 14 residues. Looked up from germline, CDR1 is LNHDA and CDR2 is SQIVND (reference sequence). DNA for the CDR3: TGTGCCAGGATGGACAGGGACCCAGGAAACACCATATATTTT. Encoded protein: CARMDRDPGNTIYF.

V usage is TRBV27 and J usage is TRBJ2-3; tentatively, D is TRBD1 (6 bases). V shed 5 bases and J shed 0 bases, with 18 bases lying between them. CDR1 is MNHEY, CDR2 SMNVEV, per germline (reference sequence). The CDR3 length is 17 residues. CDR3 DNA sequence: TGTGCCAGCAGTCAATTCCCCGGGACACTTAGCACAGATACGCAGTATTTT. This codes for CASSQFPGTLSTDTQYF.

This chain connects TRBV10-1 to TRBJ2-1; possibly TRBD1 for D (5 bases). V was pared by 5 bases and J by 3 bases, with 8 bases between. The germline V gene has CDR1 WNHNN and CDR2 SYGVQD (reference sequence). This CDR3 has 13 amino acids. Here the CDR3 DNA reads TGCGCCAGCAGTTCAGGGTACTACAATGAGCAGTTCTTC. It yields the protein CASSSGYYNEQFF.

This chain connects TRBV6-5 to TRBJ1-1; weak D call: TRBD1 (6 bases). CDR1 MNHEY and CDR2 SVGAGI come from the germline V gene. Trimming left V 7 bases short and J 5 bases short, with 14 bases between. The CDR3 has 13 amino acids. CDR3: CASTHRVDTEAFF. The CDR3 nucleotides are TGTGCCAGCACTCACAGGGTCGATACTGAAGCTTTCTTT.

Written as DNA, the CDR3 is TGCAGCGTTGGGGTGACAGGGGTTTTCGAGCAGTACTTC. Amino acid sequence: CSVGVTGVFEQYF. The genes are TRBV29-1 and TRBJ2-7; 8 bases fit TRBD1. The germline V gene has CDR1 SQVTM and CDR2 ANQGSEA. V gave up 4 bases and J gave up 6 bases; unmatched junction bases: 8. CDR3 length: 13 residues.

CDR3 sequence reads: CASGATGGQPQHF. The CDR3 DNA reads as TGTGCTAGTGGAGCTACAGGGGGCCAGCCCCAGCATTTT. V and J are TRBV12-5 and TRBJ1-5; 9 nucleotides line up with TRBD1. V shed 6 bases, J shed 7 bases, and the junction held 4 bases outside the gene matches. The V gene's germline CDR1 is LGHNT and CDR2 FRNRAP. This CDR3 contains 13 residues. Full variable domain (remainder filled in from reference TRBV12-5 and TRBJ1-5): DARVTQTPRHKVTEMGQEVTMRCQPILGHNTVFWYRQTMMQGLELLAYFRNRAPLDDSGMPKDRFSAEMPDATLATLKIQPSEPRDSAVYFCASGATGGQPQHFGDGTRLSIL.

The chain is built from TRBV25-1 and TRBJ2-7; D is perhaps TRBD2 (7 bases). The CDR3 length is 17 residues. With 6 bases removed from V and 2 bases from J, the gap between germline ends came to 23 bases. Germline CDR1 reads MGHDK; CDR2 reads SYGVNS. The CDR3 region has the DNA TGTGCCAGCAGGGAGGGGGGGGCGGGACGATACGCCTACGAGCAGTACTTC. Its protein product is CASREGGAGRYAYEQYF.

The chain has TRBV10-3 and TRBJ1-2; D may be TRBD1 (5 bases). The V end lost 10 bases, the J end lost 10 bases, and 22 bases lay between the germline ends. The CDR3 spans 13 residues. CDR1 and CDR2 (germline): ENHRY, SYGVKD. The CDR3 loop is CATTPEGSTVYTF. The CDR3 DNA follows: TGTGCCACCACACCCGAGGGGTCGACAGTCTACACCTTC.

The V and J genes are TRBV20-1 and TRBJ2-7; D remains ambiguous. The length of the CDR3 is 9 residues. The V end lost 3 bases, the J end lost 7 bases, and 4 bases lay between the germline ends. The germline V gene encodes CDR1 DFQATT and CDR2 SNEGSKA (reference sequence). Here the CDR3 reads CSASREQYF. The CDR3 DNA is TGCAGTGCTAGCCGGGAGCAGTACTTC.

The gene calls are TRBV2 and TRBJ1-3; no reliable D call. This CDR3 is 13 amino acids long. V shed 6 bases and J shed 3 bases, with 9 bases lying between them. Germline values: CDR1 SNHLY, CDR2 FYNNEI. The CDR3 coding sequence is TGTGCCAGCAGGCTGGGAATTGGAAACACCATATATTTT. Translating it yields CASRLGIGNTIYF.

V usage is TRBV12-3 or TRBV12-4 and J usage is TRBJ2-5; D is possibly TRBD1 (5 bases). V was cut by 1 base and J by 4 bases, with 7 bases left in between. The CDR3 sequence is 13 residues long. DNA of the CDR3: TGTGCCAGCAGTTTAGGGCAGGGAGAGACCCAGTACTTC. Amino acids: CASSLGQGETQYF.